This T cell receptor (beta chain) was profiled in a study of blood T cell repertoires in COVID-19. This CDR3 region has 14 residues. Trimming removed 1 base from V and 13 bases from J, with 14 bases in between. Germline CDR1 is SGHTA and CDR2 is FQGNSA. Libraries were prepared by immunoSEQ multiplex PCR; TCRdb keeps only in-frame clonotypes and omits some of them. This sample has some 220,000 clones; 80% to 90% occur once, and the top ten carry 9.7%. This sequence joins TRBV7-2 and TRBJ1-6; TRBD1 is a possible D gene (5 bases). Material: peripheral blood. The TCR sequence derives from a man in his forties or fifties with active or convalescent COVID-19. CDR3 bases: TGTGCCAGCAGCTTAGGGGGCCACGAGAGGCCCCTCCACTTT. It translates to CASSLGGHERPLHF.